This passage covers 16 T cell receptor beta chains from one sample sequenced in a study of blood T cells in healthy people across ages. Primers used in a second PCR of about 6 to 12 cycles were a sample-barcoded 5' primer and a J-beta primer mix. TCRdb passed the 5' RACE reads through MiXCR, listing each CDR3 protein once. Of fewer than 2,000,000 distinct CDR3 sequences listed, about 31% are singletons. The sequenced sample was blood. The receptors stem from a woman aged 30 to 39 in good health.

For the CDR3, the DNA is TGTGCCACCAGCAGAGGGACACAACCTAACGAGCAGTACTTC. As protein: CATSRGTQPNEQYF. V gene TRBV15 combines with J gene TRBJ2-4, with a tentative D call TRBD1 (5 bases). The J call may be faulty, since TRBJ2-7 better matches the DNA end. The CDR3 is 14 amino acids. Per germline, CDR1 LNHNV and CDR2 YYDKDF (reference sequence).

The rearrangement uses TRBV19 and TRBJ2-7, with D perhaps matching TRBD1 (5 bases). The CDR3 consists of 14 residues. Germline-derived CDR1 and CDR2 are LNHDA and SQIVND (reference sequence). The V end was cut by 7 bases, the J end by 4 bases, with 17 bases between. CDR3 coding DNA: TGTGCCAGTAAACAAGTAACAGGTTCTTACGAGCAGTACTTC. Amino acids: CASKQVTGSYEQYF.

V is TRBV20-1 and J is TRBJ2-2, with 7 nucleotides matching TRBD1. This CDR3 is built from 14 residues. The germline gives CDR1 DFQATT, CDR2 SNEGSKA (reference sequence). J lost 0 bases, V lost 2 bases, and 0 bases had no gene match. DNA for the CDR3: TGCAGTGCTAGAAGGGGGCCGAACACCGGGGAGCTGTTTTTT. Translation gives CSARRGPNTGELFF.

The genes are TRBV5-1 and TRBJ2-5; 8 bases are a match to TRBD1. J gave up 4 bases and V 3 bases, and 8 bases lay outside the gene matches. CDR3 length: 15 amino acids. CDR1 is SGHRS, CDR2 YFSETQ, per germline. The CDR3 loop reads CASSWAGDRSETQYF. DNA for the CDR3: TGCGCCAGCAGCTGGGCCGGGGACAGGTCAGAGACCCAGTACTTC. Full variable domain (rest looked up from reference TRBV5-1 and TRBJ2-5): KAGVTQTPRYLIKTRGQQVTLSCSPISGHRSVSWYQQTPGQGLQFLFEYFSETQRNKGNFPGRFSGRQFSNSRSEMNVSTLELGDSALYLCASSWAGDRSETQYFGPGTRLLVL.

This clonotype was seen only a few times. The gene calls are TRBV5-6 and TRBJ2-5, with D uncertain. The V end lost 0 bases, the J end lost 3 bases, and 15 bases lay between the germline ends. CDR3 length: 16 amino acids. CDR1 is SGHDT and CDR2 is YYEEEE in the germline V gene. CDR3 residues: CASSLGVEEYEETQYF. The CDR3 bases are TGTGCCAGCAGCTTGGGGGTTGAAGAATACGAAGAGACCCAGTACTTC.

The chain couples TRBV25-1 to TRBJ2-5; the D gene is possibly TRBD2 (5 bases). The CDR3 sequence is 13 residues long. V was clipped by 6 bases and J by 11 bases, with 19 bases between them. Germline assignment: CDR1 MGHDK and CDR2 SYGVNS. CDR3 loop: CASRPPGSFGQYF. CDR3 nucleotide sequence: TGTGCCAGCAGGCCCCCGGGATCGTTCGGGCAGTACTTC. The full variable domain, completed using reference TRBV25-1 and TRBJ2-5, is EADIYQTPRYLVIGTGKKITLECSQTMGHDKMYWYQQDPGMELHLIHYSYGVNSTEKGDLSSESTVSRIRTEHFPLTLESARPSHTSQYLCASRPPGSFGQYFGPGTRLLVL.

This clonotype showed up just a few times. The gene calls are TRBV12-3 or TRBV12-4 and TRBJ2-1, with a tentative D call TRBD2 (5 bases). Trimming took off 5 bases at V and 12 bases at J, with 14 bases between the two ends. CDR3 length: 12 amino acids. The CDR3 sequence: CASSDGLLGQFF. DNA of the CDR3: TGTGCCAGCAGTGATGGACTGCTAGGGCAGTTCTTC.

This clonotype was seen a handful of times. The chain is built from TRBV7-9 and TRBJ2-1, with a possible D match to TRBD1 (5 bases). Trimming cost V 2 bases and J 1 base, with 9 bases left between them. This CDR3 contains 15 residues. Germline CDR1 is SEHNR and CDR2 is FQNEAQ (reference sequence). In DNA form, the CDR3 reads TGTGCCAGCAGCTTACCCCAGGGTTCCTACAATGAGCAGTTCTTC. Protein sequence: CASSLPQGSYNEQFF. Variable domain in full (rest from reference TRBV7-9 and TRBJ2-1): DTGVSQNPRHKITKRGQNVTFRCDPISEHNRLYWYRQTLGQGPEFLTYFQNEAQLEKSRLLSDRFSAERPKGSFSTLEIQRTEQGDSAMYLCASSLPQGSYNEQFFGPGTRLTVL.

This clonotype has only a few counts. CDR3 nucleotides: TGTGCCAGCTCACGAGCCCCAATAGCGGGAGAGCAGTTCTTC. Protein product: CASSRAPIAGEQFF. V and J are TRBV18 and TRBJ2-1; TRBD2 matches 8 bases. The germline V gene has CDR1 KGHSH and CDR2 LQKENI. The CDR3 runs to 14 residues. V was pared by 4 bases and J by 10 bases, with 9 bases of the junction left unmatched.

This sequence joins TRBV7-3 and TRBJ2-2, with D maybe TRBD2 (5 bases). Trimming cost V 6 bases and J 6 bases, with 8 bases left between them. The CDR3 has 12 residues. Germline V lookup: CDR1 SGHTA, CDR2 FQGTGA. The chain's CDR3 is CASSRLPGELFF. DNA for the CDR3: TGTGCCAGCAGTCGACTACCCGGGGAGCTGTTTTTT.

This clonotype was seen just once. The chain is built from TRBV19 and TRBJ2-1, with D hard to call. Germline CDR1 is LNHDA and CDR2 is SQIVND (reference sequence). Trimming shortened V by 6 bases and J by 0 bases, and 18 bases separated the two germline ends. This CDR3 is built from 17 residues. CDR3 sequence: CASSSGPVGHSYNEQFF. In DNA form, the CDR3 reads TGTGCCAGTAGCTCGGGCCCGGTAGGGCACTCCTACAATGAGCAGTTCTTC.

V gene TRBV7-6 combines with J gene TRBJ2-7, with TRBD2 matching over 11 bases. This CDR3 has 15 amino acids. V lost 7 bases, J lost 1 base, and 6 bases stayed unmatched. The germline V gene encodes CDR1 SGHVS and CDR2 FNYEAQ. CDR3 in DNA: TGTGCCAGCACCACCCTAGCGGGAGGTTCCTACGAGCAGTACTTC. Protein product: CASTTLAGGSYEQYF.

The V and J genes are TRBV6-2 or TRBV6-3 and TRBJ2-7, with a possible D match to TRBD2 (6 bases). Trimming stripped 6 bases from V and 1 base from J, with 16 bases between. The CDR3 extends over 15 amino acids. Germline lookup yields CDR1 MNHEY and CDR2 SVGEGT. For the CDR3, the DNA is TGTGCCAGCAGATACCGGGACTGGGCTTCCTACGAGCAGTACTTC. Translating it yields CASRYRDWASYEQYF.

This clonotype appeared once. The chain has TRBV7-3 and TRBJ2-1, with 12 bases aligning to TRBD2. V dropped 4 bases and J dropped 4; count of bases not matched to a gene: 5. From germline, CDR1 is SGHTA and CDR2 FQGTGA. The CDR3 length is 16 residues. CDR3 bases: TGTGCCAGCAGCTCCAAGACTAGCGGGGGATACAATGAGCAGTTCTTC. It translates to CASSSKTSGGYNEQFF.

The V gene is TRBV4-2, the J gene TRBJ1-5; possible D gene TRBD1, 5 bases. Deletions cut 2 bases from V and 10 bases from J, with 9 bases between. The CDR3 totals 12 residues. Germline CDR1 and CDR2: LGHNA and YNFKEQ. CDR3 sequence reads: CASSQRGTPQHF. CDR3 DNA: TGTGCCAGCAGCCAAAGGGGCACTCCCCAGCATTTT.

The chain combines TRBV5-1 with TRBJ2-5; a possible D gene is TRBD1 (6 bases). The end of the DNA is better explained by TRBJ2-7, so the J call may be wrong. This CDR3 has 15 residues. Germline V gene lookup returns CDR1 SGHRS and CDR2 YFSETQ. The CDR3 loop reads CASSLSGRGRSEQYF. In DNA form, the CDR3 reads TGCGCCAGCAGCTTGTCTGGCAGGGGCCGAAGCGAGCAGTACTTC.